These 17 T cell receptor beta chains came from one sample sequenced in a study of cytomegalovirus exposure and HLA in healthy donors. Generated by immunoSEQ multiplex PCR, the TCRdb table keeps only in-frame clones and is missing some. This table holds a few hundred thousand clones, 80% to 90% found once. Sequenced sample: PBMCs. These receptors were collected from a woman aged 18-29 years in good health and CMV-seronegative.

This chain connects TRBV25-1 to TRBJ2-1; a possible D gene is TRBD2 (6 bases). The germline CDR1 and CDR2 sequences are MGHDK and SYGVNS. The CDR3 covers 13 residues. V lost 7 bases, J lost 6 bases, and 13 bases lay in between. The CDR3 DNA reads as TGTGCCAGCAAAAGGGACTCAACCAATGAGCAGTTCTTC. Translation: CASKRDSTNEQFF.

Concerning this clone itself: A much larger clone sits a single nucleotide away, making a read error possible. The CDR3, as DNA: TGTGCCAGCAGCTTAGTGGGAGGGGATGAGCAGTTCTTC. Translation: CASSLVGGDEQFF. V and J are TRBV7-6 and TRBJ2-1; 7 bases map to TRBD2. Germline V gene sequence: CDR1 SGHVS, CDR2 FNYEAQ. V lost 1 base to trimming and J lost 8 bases; unmatched junction nucleotides: 2. The CDR3 sequence is 13 residues long. Supplemented by reference TRBV7-6 and TRBJ2-1, the full variable domain reads GAGVSQSPRYKVTKRGQDVALRCDPISGHVSLYWYRQALGQGPEFLTYFNYEAQQDKSGLPNDRFSAERPEGSISTLTIQRTEQRDSAMYRCASSLVGGDEQFFGPGTRLTVL.

The rearrangement uses TRBV2 and TRBJ2-2, with D unresolved. The V end lost 7 bases, the J end lost 5 bases, and 11 bases lay between the germline ends. The CDR3 consists of 13 residues. In germline, CDR1 is SNHLY, CDR2 FYNNEI. The chain's CDR3 is CASNFRVTGELFF. DNA of the CDR3: TGTGCCAGCAATTTTCGAGTGACCGGGGAGCTGTTTTTT.

The chain joins TRBV9 to TRBJ2-1, with D possibly being TRBD2 (5 bases). CDR3 length equals 13 residues. The ends were cut back, 5 bases at V and 6 bases at J, with 12 bases in the middle. Germline assignment: CDR1 SGDLS and CDR2 YYNGEE. The CDR3 here is CASRGGYPNEQFF. For the CDR3, the DNA is TGTGCCAGCAGAGGAGGCTACCCCAATGAGCAGTTCTTC.

V gene TRBV2 combines with J gene TRBJ1-2; D not certain. This CDR3 region has 13 residues. Trimming cost V 8 bases and J 8 bases, with 18 bases left between them. The germline V gene encodes CDR1 SNHLY and CDR2 FYNNEI. CDR3 DNA: TGTGCCAGCTCCGAGGCACTGCGCGGAGGCTACACCTTC. Translating gives CASSEALRGGYTF. Full variable domain (remainder filled in from reference TRBV2 and TRBJ1-2): EPEVTQTPSHQVTQMGQEVILRCVPISNHLYFYWYRQILGQKVEFLVSFYNNEISEKSEIFDDQFSVERPDGSNFTLKIRSTKLEDSAMYFCASSEALRGGYTFGSGTRLTVV.

The chain combines TRBV2 with TRBJ2-2, with D maybe TRBD1 (6 bases). Germline CDR1 SNHLY, CDR2 FYNNEI. Deletions cut 7 bases from V and 0 bases from J, with 12 bases between. This CDR3 is built from 15 residues. CDR3 bases: TGTGCCAGCAAGGGGGACGGGACGAACACCGGGGAGCTGTTTTTT. This codes for CASKGDGTNTGELFF.

The chain combines TRBV6-5 with TRBJ2-5, with 10 bases aligning to TRBD2. This CDR3 has 14 amino acids. Per the germline V gene, CDR1 is MNHEY and CDR2 is SVGAGI. The ends lost 6 bases at V and 5 bases at J; junction bases unmatched: 6. For the CDR3, the DNA is TGTGCCAGCAGGGTAGCGGGAGGAAGGGAGACCCAGTACTTC. Translating it yields CASRVAGGRETQYF.

This clone was counted once. The chain combines TRBV29-1 with TRBJ2-1, with D uncertain. The CDR3 is 10 amino acids. Germline-derived CDR1 and CDR2 are SQVTM and ANQGSEA. V was clipped by 6 bases and J by 5 bases, with 5 bases between them. CDR3 coding DNA: TGCAGCGTCAGGCACAATGAGCAGTTCTTC. It is translated as CSVRHNEQFF.

This chain connects TRBV27 to TRBJ1-2, with D uncertain. The CDR3 is 13 residues long. V lost 8 bases and J 0 bases, leaving 10 bases between the germline ends. The germline gives CDR1 MNHEY, CDR2 SMNVEV (reference sequence). The CDR3 protein is CASGGPANYGYTF. The DNA of the CDR3 is TGTGCCAGCGGCGGGCCTGCTAACTATGGCTACACCTTC.

This clone was observed a few times. The chain joins TRBV6-5 to TRBJ2-1; 14 bases match TRBD2. In germline, CDR1 is MNHEY, CDR2 SVGAGI. The V gene end was trimmed by 6 bases and the J gene end by 12 bases; junction bases not matched to a gene: 7. CDR3 size: 14 residues. In nucleotides, the CDR3 is TGTGCCAGCAGGGGGGGGACTAGCGGGAGTCTGCAGTTCTTC. It yields the protein CASRGGTSGSLQFF.

The V gene is TRBV7-9, the J gene TRBJ2-7; TRBD2 aligns across 8 bases. V was clipped by 6 bases and J by 5 bases; unmatched bases: 12. Germline assignment: CDR1 SEHNR and CDR2 FQNEAQ (reference sequence). The CDR3 contains 15 residues. This chain's CDR3 is CASRKIAGIVDEQYF. The CDR3 region has the DNA TGTGCCAGCAGAAAAATAGCGGGAATCGTGGACGAGCAGTACTTC.

The V call is TRBV2, the J call TRBJ2-1, with 9 nucleotides matching TRBD1. The CDR3 loop spans 16 amino acids. V gave up 7 bases and J gave up 0 bases; unmatched junction bases: 7. Looked up from germline, CDR1 is SNHLY and CDR2 is FYNNEI. CDR3 nucleotide sequence: TGTGCCAGCACCGGGACAGGGCTTTACTCCTACAATGAGCAGTTCTTC. Translated: CASTGTGLYSYNEQFF. The full variable domain, rest sourced from reference TRBV2 and TRBJ2-1, is EPEVTQTPSHQVTQMGQEVILRCVPISNHLYFYWYRQILGQKVEFLVSFYNNEISEKSEIFDDQFSVERPDGSNFTLKIRSTKLEDSAMYFCASTGTGLYSYNEQFFGPGTRLTVL.

This clone came up a few times. This chain uses TRBV7-9 with TRBJ2-1, with 9 bases identical to TRBD1. Germline V gene sequence: CDR1 SEHNR, CDR2 FQNEAQ (reference sequence). The CDR3 contains 14 residues. V shed 1 base and J 6 bases; nucleotides not matched to a gene: 1. The CDR3 sequence is CASSLVQGANEQFF. CDR3 nucleotides: TGTGCCAGCAGCTTAGTACAGGGGGCCAATGAGCAGTTCTTC.

The chain joins TRBV6-5 to TRBJ1-4; weak D call: TRBD1 (6 bases). The CDR3 covers 13 residues. Germline CDR1 is MNHEY and CDR2 is SVGAGI. Trimming shortened V by 6 bases and J by 5 bases, and 10 bases separated the two germline ends. CDR3 coding DNA: TGTGCCAGCAGCCAACAGGGAAATGAAAAACTGTTTTTT. Protein: CASSQQGNEKLFF.

This clone was observed a few times. The rearrangement links TRBV6-5 to TRBJ2-7; a weak D match, TRBD1 (5 bases). CDR1 and CDR2 (germline): MNHEY, SVGAGI. The CDR3 is 13 residues long. The V gene lost 0 bases and the J gene lost 3 bases, with 6 bases spanning the gap. CDR3 nucleotides: TGTGCCAGCAGTTACTCACAGGTCTACGAGCAGTACTTC. It yields the protein CASSYSQVYEQYF.

CDR3 DNA sequence: TGCAGCGCCGGGGTTTCGGTATTGTACACAGATACGCAGTATTTT. Its translation is CSAGVSVLYTDTQYF. The rearrangement links TRBV29-1 to TRBJ2-3; maybe TRBD2 (5 bases). V lost 7 bases and J 2 bases, leaving 19 bases between the germline ends. This CDR3 region has 15 residues. Germline CDR1 and CDR2: SQVTM and ANQGSEA.

The chain recombines TRBV4-1 with TRBJ2-7; TRBD2 matches 10 bases. This CDR3 is built from 18 residues. V was pared by 1 base and J by 0 bases, with 9 bases of the junction left unmatched. The germline V gene has CDR1 MGHRA and CDR2 YSYEKL. The CDR3, as DNA: TGCGCCAGCAGCCAAGTCGCACTAGCGGGGCAAATCTCCTACGAGCAGTACTTC. It codes for CASSQVALAGQISYEQYF.